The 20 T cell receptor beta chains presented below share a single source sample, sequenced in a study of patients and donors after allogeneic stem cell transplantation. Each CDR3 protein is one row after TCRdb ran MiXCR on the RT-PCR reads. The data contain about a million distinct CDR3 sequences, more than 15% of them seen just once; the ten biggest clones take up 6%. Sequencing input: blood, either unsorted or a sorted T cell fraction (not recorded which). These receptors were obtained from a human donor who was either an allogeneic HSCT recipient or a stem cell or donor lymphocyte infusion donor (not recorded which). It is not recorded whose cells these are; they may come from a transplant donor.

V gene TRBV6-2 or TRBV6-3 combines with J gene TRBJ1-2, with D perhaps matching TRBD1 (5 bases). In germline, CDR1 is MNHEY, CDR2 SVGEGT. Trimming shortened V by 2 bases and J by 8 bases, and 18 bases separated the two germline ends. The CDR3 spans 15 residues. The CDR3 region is CASSYQGRTLFGYTF. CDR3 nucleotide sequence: TGTGCCAGCAGTTACCAGGGACGGACTCTTTTCGGCTACACCTTC.

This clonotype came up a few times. The CDR3 bases are TGTGCCAGCAGCGTCTCCCAGGGAGCAGATACGCAGTATTTT. Translated, it gives CASSVSQGADTQYF. The chain has TRBV9 and TRBJ2-3; D may be TRBD1 or TRBD2 (5 bases each). V was clipped by 2 bases and J by 4 bases, with 11 bases between them. The CDR3 covers 14 residues. The germline V gene has CDR1 SGDLS and CDR2 YYNGEE.

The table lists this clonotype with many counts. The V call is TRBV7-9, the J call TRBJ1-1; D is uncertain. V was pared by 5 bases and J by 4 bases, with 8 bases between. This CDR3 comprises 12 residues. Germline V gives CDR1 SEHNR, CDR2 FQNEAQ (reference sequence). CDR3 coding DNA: TGTGCCAGCAGCACGACGGGCACTGAAGCTTTCTTT. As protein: CASSTTGTEAFF.

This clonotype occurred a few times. The DNA for the CDR3 is TGTGCCACCAGTGATCGGGGTTTCAGGCAGCCCCAGCATTTT. Its protein is CATSDRGFRQPQHF. J is TRBJ1-5 and V is TRBV24-1; no firm D call. This CDR3 is built from 14 residues. V was shortened by 3 bases and J by 7 bases, with 12 bases between the two germline ends. Germline V gene data show CDR1 as KGHDR and CDR2 as SFDVKD.

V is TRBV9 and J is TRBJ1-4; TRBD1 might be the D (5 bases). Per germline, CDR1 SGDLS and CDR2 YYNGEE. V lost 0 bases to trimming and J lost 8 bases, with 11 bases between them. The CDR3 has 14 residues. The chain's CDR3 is CASSVEGVQEKLFF. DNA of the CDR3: TGTGCCAGCAGCGTAGAAGGGGTTCAGGAAAAACTGTTTTTT.

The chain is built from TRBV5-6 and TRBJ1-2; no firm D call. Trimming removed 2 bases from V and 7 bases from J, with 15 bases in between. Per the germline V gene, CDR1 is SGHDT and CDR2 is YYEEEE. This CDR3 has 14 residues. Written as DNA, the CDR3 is TGTGCCAGCAGCTTAAGGAACCTAAAGGGTGGCTACACCTTC. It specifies CASSLRNLKGGYTF.

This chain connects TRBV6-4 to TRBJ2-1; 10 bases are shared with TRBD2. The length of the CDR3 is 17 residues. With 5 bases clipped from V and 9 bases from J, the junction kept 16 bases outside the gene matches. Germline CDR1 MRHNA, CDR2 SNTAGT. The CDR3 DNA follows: TGTGCCAGCAGTCCCCGGATTCCTACTAGCGGGGCACTTGAGCAGTTCTTC. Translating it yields CASSPRIPTSGALEQFF.

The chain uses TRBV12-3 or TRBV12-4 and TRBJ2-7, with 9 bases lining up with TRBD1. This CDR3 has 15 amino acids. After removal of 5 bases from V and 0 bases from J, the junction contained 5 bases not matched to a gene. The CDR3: CASSRPGQGSYEQYF. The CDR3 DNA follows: TGTGCCAGCAGTCGCCCGGGACAGGGCTCCTACGAGCAGTACTTC.

The CDR3, as DNA: TGTGCCAGCAGCGCGGGACACGTGAACACCGGGGAGCTGTTTTTT. Translating gives CASSAGHVNTGELFF. The chain employs TRBV2 and TRBJ2-2; D is perhaps TRBD1 or TRBD2 (6 bases each). CDR1 is SNHLY, CDR2 FYNNEI, per germline. The CDR3 spans 15 residues. V was shortened by 6 bases and J by 1 base, with 12 bases between the two germline ends. Together with reference TRBV2 and TRBJ2-2, the CDR3 gives the full variable domain: EPEVTQTPSHQVTQMGQEVILRCVPISNHLYFYWYRQILGQKVEFLVSFYNNEISEKSEIFDDQFSVERPDGSNFTLKIRSTKLEDSAMYFCASSAGHVNTGELFFGEGSRLTVL.

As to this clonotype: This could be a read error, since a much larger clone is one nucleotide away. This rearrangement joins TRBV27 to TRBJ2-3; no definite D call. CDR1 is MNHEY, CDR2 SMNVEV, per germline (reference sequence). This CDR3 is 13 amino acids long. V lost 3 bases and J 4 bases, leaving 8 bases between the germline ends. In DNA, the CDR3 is TGTGCCAGCAGTTTTAGGTGGGCAGATACGCAGTATTTT. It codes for CASSFRWADTQYF.

The CDR3 protein is CSARDGERLGETQYF. The CDR3 bases are TGCAGTGCTAGAGATGGGGAGCGGCTGGGTGAGACCCAGTACTTC. This chain uses TRBV20-1 with TRBJ2-5; D may be TRBD2 (5 bases). There are 15 residues in the CDR3. Trimming took off 0 bases at V and 5 bases at J, with 16 bases between the two ends. CDR1 is DFQATT and CDR2 is SNEGSKA in the germline V gene (reference sequence).

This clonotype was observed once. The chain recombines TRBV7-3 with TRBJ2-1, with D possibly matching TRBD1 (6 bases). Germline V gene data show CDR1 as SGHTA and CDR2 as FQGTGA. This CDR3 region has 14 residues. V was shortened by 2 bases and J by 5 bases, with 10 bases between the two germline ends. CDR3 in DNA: TGTGCCAGCAGCTTAGGGACAAGAAACAATGAGCAGTTCTTC. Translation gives CASSLGTRNNEQFF.

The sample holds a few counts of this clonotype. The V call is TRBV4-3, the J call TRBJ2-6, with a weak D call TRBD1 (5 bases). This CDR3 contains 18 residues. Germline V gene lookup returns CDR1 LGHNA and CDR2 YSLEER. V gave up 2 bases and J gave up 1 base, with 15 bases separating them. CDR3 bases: TGCGCCAGCAGCCAAACACAGGCTACAGGATCTGGGGCCAACGTCCTGACTTTC. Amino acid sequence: CASSQTQATGSGANVLTF.

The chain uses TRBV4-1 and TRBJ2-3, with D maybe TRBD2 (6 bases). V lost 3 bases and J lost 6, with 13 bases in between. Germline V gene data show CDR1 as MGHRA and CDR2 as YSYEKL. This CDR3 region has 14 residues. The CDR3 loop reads CASSQLRAGDTQYF. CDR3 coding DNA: TGCGCCAGCAGCCAGCTCCGGGCGGGGGATACGCAGTATTTT.

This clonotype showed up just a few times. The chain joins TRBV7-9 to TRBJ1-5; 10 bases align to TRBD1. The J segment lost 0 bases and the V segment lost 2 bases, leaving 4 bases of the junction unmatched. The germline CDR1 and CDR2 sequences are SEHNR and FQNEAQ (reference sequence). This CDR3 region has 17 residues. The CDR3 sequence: CASSLLTGGFSNQPQHF. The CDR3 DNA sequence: TGTGCCAGCAGCTTACTGACAGGGGGCTTTAGCAATCAGCCCCAGCATTTT. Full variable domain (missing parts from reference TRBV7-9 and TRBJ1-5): DTGVSQNPRHKITKRGQNVTFRCDPISEHNRLYWYRQTLGQGPEFLTYFQNEAQLEKSRLLSDRFSAERPKGSFSTLEIQRTEQGDSAMYLCASSLLTGGFSNQPQHFGDGTRLSIL.

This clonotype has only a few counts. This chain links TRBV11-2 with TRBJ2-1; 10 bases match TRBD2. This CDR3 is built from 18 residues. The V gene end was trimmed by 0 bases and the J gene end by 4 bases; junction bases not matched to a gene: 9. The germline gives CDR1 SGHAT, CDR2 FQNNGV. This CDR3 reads CASSLDGVAGGYYNEQFF. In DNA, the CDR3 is TGTGCCAGCAGCTTAGATGGGGTAGCGGGGGGCTATTACAATGAGCAGTTCTTC.

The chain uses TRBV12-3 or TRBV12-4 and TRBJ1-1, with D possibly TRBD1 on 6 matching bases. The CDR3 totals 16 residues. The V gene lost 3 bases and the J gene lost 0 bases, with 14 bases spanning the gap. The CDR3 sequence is CASSLAGALMNTEAFF. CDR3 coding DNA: TGTGCCAGCAGTTTGGCGGGGGCCTTAATGAACACTGAAGCTTTCTTT.

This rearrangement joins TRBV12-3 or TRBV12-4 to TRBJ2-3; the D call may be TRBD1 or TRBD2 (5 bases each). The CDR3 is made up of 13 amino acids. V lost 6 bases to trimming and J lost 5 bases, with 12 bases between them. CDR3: CASSSGAKDTQYF. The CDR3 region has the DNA TGTGCCAGCAGCTCCGGGGCCAAAGATACGCAGTATTTT.

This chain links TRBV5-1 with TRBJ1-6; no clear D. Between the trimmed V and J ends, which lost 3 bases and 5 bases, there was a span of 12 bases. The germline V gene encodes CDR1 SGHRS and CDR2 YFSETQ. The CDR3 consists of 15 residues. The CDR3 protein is CASSSDPSNNSPLHF. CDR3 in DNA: TGCGCCAGCAGCTCGGACCCTTCAAATAATTCACCCCTCCACTTT.

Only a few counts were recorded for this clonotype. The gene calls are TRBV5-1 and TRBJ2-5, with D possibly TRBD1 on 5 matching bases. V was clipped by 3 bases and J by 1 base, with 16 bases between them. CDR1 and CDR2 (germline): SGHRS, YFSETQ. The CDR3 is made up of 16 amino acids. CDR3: CASSSGRTGGQETQYF. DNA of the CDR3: TGCGCCAGCAGCTCCGGACGTACAGGCGGCCAAGAGACCCAGTACTTC. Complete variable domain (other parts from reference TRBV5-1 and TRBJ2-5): KAGVTQTPRYLIKTRGQQVTLSCSPISGHRSVSWYQQTPGQGLQFLFEYFSETQRNKGNFPGRFSGRQFSNSRSEMNVSTLELGDSALYLCASSSGRTGGQETQYFGPGTRLLVL.